A selection of T cell receptor beta chains follows, all from one sample in a study of OX40 agonist ivuxolimab in advanced cancers. Clones were read by immunoSEQ multiplex PCR, and TCRdb kept only the in-frame ones, dropping some. The data contain 55,000 to 85,000 clones, approximately 91% of them singletons. The sequences come from CD4+ or CD8+ T cells sorted from blood, collected in a trial of the OX40 agonist ivuxolimab. Receptors were obtained from an adult with an advanced solid tumor such as melanoma, head and neck, liver or kidney cancer. CDR3s include the opening cysteine and the closing phenylalanine or tryptophan.

TRBV27	TRBJ2-2	CASRPPDRNTGELFF
TRBV13	TRBJ2-7	CASSNSGTRRSYEQYF
TRBV6-6	TRBJ1-2	CASREGGQNYGYTF
TRBV27	TRBJ1-6	CASSFGGTSSYNSPLHF
TRBV28	TRBJ1-4	CASQDRSSEKLFF
TRBV7-9	TRBJ2-7	CASSLGWSYEQYF
TRBV2	TRBJ1-2	CASRAGGSYGYTF
TRBV2	TRBJ1-3	CASMSGALSGNTIYF
TRBV5-1	TRBJ2-1	CASSGTSGSRNEQFF
TRBV29-1	TRBJ1-3	CSVGQTNSGNTIYF
TRBV21-1	TRBJ2-7	CASSDHGAPNYEQYF
TRBV14	TRBJ2-5	CASSQVQGLGEQYF
TRBV4-2	-	CASSQTGVEQYF
TRBV6-7	TRBJ2-1	CASSPDKRDGYEQFF
TRBV7-2	TRBJ2-3	CASKGTSGSMTDTQYF
TRBV9	TRBJ2-2	CASSPRGLDTGELFF
TRBV11-1	TRBJ2-7	CASSSLAGVPYEQYF
TRBV7-9	TRBJ1-5	CASSSSDGAGNQPQHF
TRBV19	TRBJ1-5	CASSRADQPQHF
TRBV19	TRBJ2-5	CASSKSGLAGVGETQYF
TRBV20-1	TRBJ2-2	CSARRTGELFF
TRBV9	TRBJ2-7	CASSAGSSGRYEQYF
TRBV5-1	TRBJ1-4	CASSFGPRGDNEKLFF
TRBV29-1	TRBJ2-2	CSADRGPNTGELFF
TRBV6-5	TRBJ2-7	CASSRASGEQYF
TRBV5-6	TRBJ2-1	CASHGRSSYNEQFF
TRBV25-1	TRBJ1-4	CASSGRSGGPEKLFF
TRBV16	TRBJ2-7	CASSPRQGAGVSYEQYF
TRBV7-7	TRBJ1-5	CASIEGAVQPQHF
TRBV18	TRBJ2-5	CASSPAWGGETQYF
TRBV19	TRBJ1-2	CASSIALLSLYGYTF
TRBV7-9	TRBJ2-2	CASSLVGNTGELFF
TRBV6-6	TRBJ2-5	CASRDSQETQYF
TRBV5-1	TRBJ1-2	CASSLDGANYGYTF
TRBV19	TRBJ1-1	CASRVVGTEAFF
TRBV27	TRBJ1-5	CASNRGRKPQHF
TRBV5-6	TRBJ1-2	CASSLDRIYGYTF
TRBV18	TRBJ2-7	CASSPPGFDSSYEQYF
TRBV19	TRBJ1-3	CASRTSTGISGNTIYF
TRBV9	TRBJ2-4	CASSGDRVANIQYF
TRBV30	TRBJ2-1	CAWSSDGYNEQFF
TRBV6-1	TRBJ2-7	CASSEGHLIYEQYF
TRBV6-5	TRBJ2-7	CASSPYRGNEQYF
TRBV19	TRBJ1-4	CASSHGQAATNEKLFF
TRBV29-1	TRBJ1-3	CSVRTGIPGNTIYF